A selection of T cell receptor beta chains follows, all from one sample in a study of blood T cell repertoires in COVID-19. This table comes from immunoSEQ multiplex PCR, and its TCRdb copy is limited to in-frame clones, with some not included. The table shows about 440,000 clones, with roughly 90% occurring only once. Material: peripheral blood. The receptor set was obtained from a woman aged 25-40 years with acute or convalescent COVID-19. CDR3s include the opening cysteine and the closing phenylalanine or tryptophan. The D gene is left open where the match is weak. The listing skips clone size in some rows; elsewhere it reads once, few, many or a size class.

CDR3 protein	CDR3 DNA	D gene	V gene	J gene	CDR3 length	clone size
CASSLVDRGRPTYTF	TGTGCCAGCAGCTTAGTGGACAGGGGACGCCCAACCTACACCTTC	TRBD1	TRBV13	TRBJ1-2	15	.
CASSRLPGQGLYGYTF	TGTGCCAGCAGTCGGCTTCCCGGACAGGGGCTTTATGGCTACACCTTC	TRBD1	TRBV27	TRBJ1-2	16	.
CASSHPGSAKNIQYF	TGTGCCAGCAGCCATCCCGGGAGTGCCAAAAACATTCAGTACTTC	.	TRBV3-1/TRBV3-2	TRBJ2-4	15	.
CASSAGTGGYEQYF	TGTGCCAGCAGTGCCGGGACAGGGGGCTACGAGCAGTACTTC	TRBD1	TRBV27	TRBJ2-7	14	.
CAREGAPGEQYF	TGTGCTCGGGAGGGGGCGCCGGGAGAGCAGTACTTC	.	TRBV30	TRBJ2-7	12	.
CASVFPGTGHNEQFF	TGTGCCAGTGTTTTTCCCGGGACAGGACACAATGAGCAGTTCTTC	TRBD1	TRBV27	TRBJ2-1	15	.
CASTSTGTTGGRGYTF	TGTGCCAGCACTTCGACCGGAACGACAGGGGGCAGAGGCTACACCTTC	TRBD1	TRBV27	TRBJ1-2	16	.
CASSFLTRRGTGGYTF	TGTGCCAGCAGTTTCCTCACCCGCAGGGGAACGGGTGGCTACACCTTC	.	TRBV28	TRBJ1-2	16	.
CASSLAGGGASPLHF	TGTGCCAGCAGCTTGGCGGGTGGGGGCGCTTCACCCCTCCACTTT	.	TRBV5-4	TRBJ1-6	15	once
CSVEESGGTYEQYF	TGCAGCGTTGAAGAATCCGGGGGTACCTACGAGCAGTACTTC	.	TRBV29-1	TRBJ2-7	14	.
CAISASGQGASQPQHF	TGTGCCATCAGTGCCTCGGGACAGGGGGCTTCGCAGCCCCAGCATTTT	TRBD1	TRBV10-3	TRBJ1-5	16	.
CASSPSGGVTDTQYF	TGTGCCAGCAGCCCTAGCGGGGGGGTCACAGATACGCAGTATTTT	TRBD2	TRBV11-2	TRBJ2-3	15	once
CASSLVREEQYF	TGTGCCAGCAGCTTAGTCCGGGAGGAGCAGTACTTC	.	TRBV11-2	TRBJ2-7	12	.
CASSSSAAGDTQYF	TGTGCCAGCAGTTCATCCGCAGCGGGTGATACGCAGTATTTT	.	TRBV28	TRBJ2-3	14	.
CASSEDVSGTYSPLHF	TGTGCCAGCAGTGAAGACGTCTCAGGGACTTATTCACCCCTCCACTTT	.	TRBV6-1	TRBJ1-6	16	.
CASSSVGSYTDTQYF	TGTGCCAGCAGCTCCGTGGGCAGCTACACAGATACGCAGTATTTT	.	TRBV7-3	TRBJ2-3	15	.
CASMVAARTGEKLFF	TGTGCCAGCATGGTCGCGGCAAGAACAGGGGAAAAACTGTTTTTT	.	TRBV2	TRBJ1-4	15	.
CALDRDDSPLHF	TGTGCCTTGGACAGGGATGATTCACCCCTCCACTTT	TRBD1	TRBV30	TRBJ1-6	12	.
CASSALTGDRGNTIYF	TGTGCCAGTAGTGCGCTTACAGGGGATAGAGGAAACACCATATATTTT	TRBD1	TRBV19	TRBJ1-3	16	.
CASSVTGLPNEKLFF	TGCGCCAGCAGCGTGACAGGGCTACCTAATGAAAAACTGTTTTTT	TRBD1	TRBV5-1	TRBJ1-4	15	.
CASSFVAGLTDTQYF	TGTGCCAGCAGTTTTGTGGCAGGGCTCACAGATACGCAGTATTTT	.	TRBV28	TRBJ2-3	15	.
CASNDDRVHGNTIYF	TGTGCCAGCAACGATGACAGGGTTCATGGAAACACCATATATTTT	TRBD1	TRBV6-5	TRBJ1-3	15	.
CASSWTGGFQETQYF	TGTGCCAGCAGTTGGACAGGGGGCTTCCAAGAGACCCAGTACTTC	TRBD1	TRBV2	TRBJ2-5	15	.
CASSKRGASYEQYF	TGCGCCAGCAGTAAGCGGGGGGCCTCCTACGAGCAGTACTTC	TRBD2	TRBV23-1	TRBJ2-7	14	.
CASSWDRVQSTNTQYF	TGTGCCAGCAGCTGGGACAGAGTACAAAGCACAAATACGCAGTATTTT	TRBD1	TRBV7-2	TRBJ2-3	16	.
CASSSGQGWRDEAFF	TGTGCCAGCAGCTCCGGTCAGGGATGGCGAGATGAAGCTTTCTTT	.	TRBV11-2	TRBJ1-1	15	.
CASGTGPLEQYF	TGTGCCAGCGGTACAGGCCCTTTAGAGCAGTACTTC	.	TRBV7-6	TRBJ2-7	12	.
CASRSQKRSQETQYF	TGTGCCAGCAGATCGCAGAAAAGAAGCCAAGAGACCCAGTACTTC	.	TRBV28	TRBJ2-5	15	.
CASTRGPNYGYTF	TGTGCCAGCACCAGGGGGCCAAACTATGGCTACACCTTC	TRBD1	TRBV12-3/TRBV12-4	TRBJ1-2	13	.
CASSLKGLQYF	TGTGCCAGCAGTTTAAAGGGGTTGCAGTACTTC	.	TRBV12-3/TRBV12-4	TRBJ2-7	11	.
CASSPGTGSYEQYF	TGTGCCAGCAGTCCCGGGACAGGGTCCTACGAGCAGTACTTC	TRBD1	TRBV2	TRBJ2-7	14	.
CASSPRTGGKNYGYTF	TGTGCCAGCAGTCCCCGGACAGGGGGGAAAAACTATGGCTACACCTTC	TRBD1	TRBV28	TRBJ1-2	16	.
CASSRDRANYGYTF	TGTGCCAGCAGCCGGGACAGGGCTAACTATGGCTACACCTTC	TRBD1	TRBV6-5	TRBJ1-2	14	.
CASSRISGQGGPGNTIYF	TGCGCCAGCAGTCGAATTTCCGGACAGGGAGGGCCTGGAAACACCATATATTTT	TRBD1	TRBV5-1	TRBJ1-3	18	.
CASSATFNERDTQYF	TGTGCCAGCAGCGCCACCTTTAACGAGCGGGATACGCAGTATTTT	.	TRBV9	TRBJ2-3	15	.
CASSDARLATNEKLFF	TGTGCCAGCAGTGACGCCAGACTTGCAACTAATGAAAAACTGTTTTTT	.	TRBV6-1	TRBJ1-4	16	.
CASSDSGALNTIYF	TGTGCCAGCAGTGATAGTGGGGCGCTGAACACCATATATTTT	.	TRBV6-1	TRBJ1-3	14	.
CASSLDRGLPLHF	TGTGCCAGCAGTTTAGACAGGGGGCTACCCCTCCACTTT	TRBD1	TRBV27	TRBJ1-6	13	.
CASSLASGVRETQYF	TGTGCCAGCAGCTTAGCTAGCGGGGTTCGGGAGACCCAGTACTTC	TRBD2	TRBV5-6	TRBJ2-5	15	.
CASRAGSFAGGELFF	TGTGCCAGCAGAGCCGGGAGCTTCGCGGGCGGGGAGCTGTTTTTT	.	TRBV9	TRBJ2-2	15	.
CASGYQAGGVGDTQYF	TGTGCCAGCGGGTATCAAGCGGGGGGGGTTGGTGATACGCAGTATTTT	TRBD2	TRBV27	TRBJ2-3	16	.